Reported below is one TCR beta chain. The sample comes from a study of blood T cell repertoires in COVID-19. Study-wide context: Researchers got acute and convalescent COVID-19 samples from the United States, Italy and Spain.

The CDR3 has 15 residues. Per germline, CDR1 SGHRS and CDR2 YFSETQ. Unmatched junction bases numbered 8, after V lost 4 bases and J lost 8 bases. Authors' analysis steps: Researchers report that nucleated cell counts were estimated from reference gene primer amplification. The protocol was immunoSEQ multiplex PCR, while the TCRdb copy is restricted to in-frame clones and leaves out a portion. V and J calls and clone size are copied from that table; D and trimming were computed from the DNA. The sample shows under 200,000 clones, 75% to 95% of them seen only once. This TCR derives from a man aged 50 to 60 with acute or convalescent COVID-19. The sequenced sample consisted of peripheral blood. The rearrangement links TRBV5-1 to TRBJ1-4; 10 bases are a match to TRBD1. CDR3 DNA: TGCGCCAGCAGCGATCAGGACAGGGGGAGGGAAAAACTGTTTTTT. Its translation is CASSDQDRGREKLFF.